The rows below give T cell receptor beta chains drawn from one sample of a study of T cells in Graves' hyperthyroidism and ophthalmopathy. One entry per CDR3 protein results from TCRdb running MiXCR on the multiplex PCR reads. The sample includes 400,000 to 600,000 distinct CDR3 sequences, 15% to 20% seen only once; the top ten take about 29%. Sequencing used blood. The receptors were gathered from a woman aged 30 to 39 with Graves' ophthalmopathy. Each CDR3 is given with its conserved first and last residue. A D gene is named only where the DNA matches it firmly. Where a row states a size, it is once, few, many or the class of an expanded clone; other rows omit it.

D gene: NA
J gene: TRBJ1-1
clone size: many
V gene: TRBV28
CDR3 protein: CASRHRLNTEAFF
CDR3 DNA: TGTGCCAGCAGGCACAGGTTGAACACTGAAGCTTTCTTT

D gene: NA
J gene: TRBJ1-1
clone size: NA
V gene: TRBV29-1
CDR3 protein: CSGSYYRDEAFF
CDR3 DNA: TGCAGCGGCTCTTATTACAGGGACGAAGCTTTCTTT

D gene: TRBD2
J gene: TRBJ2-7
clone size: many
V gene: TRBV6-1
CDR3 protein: CASRRGLAEYEQYF
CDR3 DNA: TGTGCCAGCAGGAGGGGACTAGCGGAATACGAGCAGTACTTC

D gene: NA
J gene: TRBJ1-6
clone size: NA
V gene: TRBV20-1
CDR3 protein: CSARDLGDSPLHF
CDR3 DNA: TGCAGTGCTAGAGATTTGGGTGATTCACCCCTCCACTTT

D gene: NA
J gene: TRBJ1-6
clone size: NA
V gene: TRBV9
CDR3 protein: CASGQGRDSPLHF
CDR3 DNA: TGTGCCAGCGGTCAGGGACGAGATTCACCCCTCCACTTT

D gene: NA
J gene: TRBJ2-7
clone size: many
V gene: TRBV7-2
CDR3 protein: CASSATLGEQYF
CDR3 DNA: TGTGCCAGCTCCGCCACTCTAGGCGAGCAGTACTTC

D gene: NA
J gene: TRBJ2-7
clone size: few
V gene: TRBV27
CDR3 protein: CASSLIWGELDEQYF
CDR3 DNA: TGTGCCAGCAGTTTAATTTGGGGGGAATTGGACGAGCAGTACTTC

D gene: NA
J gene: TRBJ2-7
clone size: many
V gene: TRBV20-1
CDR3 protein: CSARVVGIEQYF
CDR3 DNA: TGCAGTGCTAGAGTTGTAGGGATCGAGCAGTACTTC

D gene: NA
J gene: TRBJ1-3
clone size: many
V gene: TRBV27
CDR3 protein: CASSPADSGNTIYF
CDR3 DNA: TGTGCCAGCAGTCCGGCAGACTCTGGAAACACCATATATTTT

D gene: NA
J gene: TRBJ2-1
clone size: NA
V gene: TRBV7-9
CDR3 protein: CASSLGDGSGYEQFF
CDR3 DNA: TGTGCCAGCAGCTTAGGCGACGGGAGCGGGTATGAGCAGTTCTTC

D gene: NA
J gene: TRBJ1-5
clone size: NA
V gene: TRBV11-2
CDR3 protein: CASSLAPTDNQPQHF
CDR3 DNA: TGTGCCAGCAGCTTAGCCCCGACAGACAATCAGCCCCAGCATTTT

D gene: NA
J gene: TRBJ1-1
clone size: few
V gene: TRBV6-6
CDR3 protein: CASTREWNTEAFF
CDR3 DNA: TGTGCCAGCACGAGAGAATGGAACACTGAAGCTTTCTTT

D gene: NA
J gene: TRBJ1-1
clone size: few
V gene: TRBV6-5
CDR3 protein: CASSYGLAGDYVGEAFF
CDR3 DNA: TGTGCCAGCAGTTACGGATTGGCGGGCGATTATGTCGGTGAAGCTTTCTTT

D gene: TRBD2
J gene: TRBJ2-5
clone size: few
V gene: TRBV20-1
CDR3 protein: CSARASGSVVETLYF
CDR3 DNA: TGCAGTGCTAGAGCTAGCGGGAGTGTAGTGGAGACCCTGTACTTC

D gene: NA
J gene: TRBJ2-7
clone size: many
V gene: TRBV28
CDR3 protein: CASSSRRAASNYEQYF
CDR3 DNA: TGTGCCAGCAGTTCCCGGAGGGCAGCCAGCAACTACGAGCAGTACTTC

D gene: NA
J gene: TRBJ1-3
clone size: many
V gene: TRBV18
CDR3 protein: CASSRDGTSGNTIYF
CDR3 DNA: TGTGCCAGCTCACGGGACGGGACCTCTGGAAACACCATATATTTT

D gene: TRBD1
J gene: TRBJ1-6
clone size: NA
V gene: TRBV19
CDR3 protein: CASSTSGTDNSPLHF
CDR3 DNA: TGTGCCAGTAGTACCTCCGGGACAGATAATTCACCCCTCCACTTT

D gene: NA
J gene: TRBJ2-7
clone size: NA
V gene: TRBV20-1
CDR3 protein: CSARDGGSGVLEQYF
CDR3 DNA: TGCAGTGCTAGAGATGGCGGGTCGGGGGTTCTCGAGCAGTACTTC

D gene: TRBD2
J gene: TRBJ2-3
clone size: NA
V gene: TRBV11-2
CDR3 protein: CASSALAGRTDTQYF
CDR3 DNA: TGTGCCAGCAGCGCCCTAGCGGGGCGCACAGATACGCAGTATTTT

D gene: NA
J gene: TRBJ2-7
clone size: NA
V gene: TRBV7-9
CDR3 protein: CASRKTSFYEQYF
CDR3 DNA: TGTGCCAGCAGGAAGACTAGTTTTTACGAGCAGTACTTC

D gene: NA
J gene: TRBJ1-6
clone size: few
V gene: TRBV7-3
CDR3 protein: CASSLNPPGRNSPLHF
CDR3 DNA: TGTGCCAGCAGCTTAAACCCTCCAGGGAGGAATTCACCCCTCCACTTT

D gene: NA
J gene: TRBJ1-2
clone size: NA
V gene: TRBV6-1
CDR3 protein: CASSLSERFYTF
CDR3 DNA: TGTGCCAGCAGCCTGTCGGAGCGATTCTACACCTTC

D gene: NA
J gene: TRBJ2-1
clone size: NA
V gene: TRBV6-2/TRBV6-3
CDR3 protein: CASTLAGGNEQFF
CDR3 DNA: TGTGCCAGCACCCTGGCAGGGGGGAATGAGCAGTTCTTC

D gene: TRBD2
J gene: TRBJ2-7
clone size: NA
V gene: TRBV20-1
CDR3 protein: CSARDQAGGPYEQYF
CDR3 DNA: TGCAGTGCTAGAGATCAAGCGGGAGGCCCCTACGAGCAGTACTTC

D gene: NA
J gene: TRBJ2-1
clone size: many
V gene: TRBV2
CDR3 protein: CASSDGQPRVNEQFF
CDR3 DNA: TGTGCCAGCAGTGACGGACAGCCTAGAGTCAATGAGCAGTTCTTC

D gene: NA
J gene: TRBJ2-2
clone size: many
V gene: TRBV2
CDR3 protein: CASSRAGELFF
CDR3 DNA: TGTGCCAGCAGCAGGGCCGGGGAGCTGTTTTTT

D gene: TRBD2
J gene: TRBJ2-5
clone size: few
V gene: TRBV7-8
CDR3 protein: CASSLVRLAGSTSRAYF
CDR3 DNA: TGTGCCAGCAGCTTAGTACGCCTAGCGGGATCTACTTCGAGGGCGTACTTC

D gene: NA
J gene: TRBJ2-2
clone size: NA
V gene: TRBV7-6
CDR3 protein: CASSLDRLGTGELFF
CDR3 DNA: TGTGCCAGCAGCTTAGACAGGCTTGGTACCGGGGAGCTGTTTTTT

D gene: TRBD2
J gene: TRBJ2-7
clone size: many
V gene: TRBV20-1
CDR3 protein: CSASSTSGGFYEQYF
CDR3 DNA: TGCAGTGCTAGCTCGACTAGCGGGGGGTTCTACGAGCAGTACTTC

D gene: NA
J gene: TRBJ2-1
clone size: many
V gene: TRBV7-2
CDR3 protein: CASSFYGVTEQFF
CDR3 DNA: TGTGCCAGCAGCTTCTATGGGGTCACCGAGCAGTTCTTC

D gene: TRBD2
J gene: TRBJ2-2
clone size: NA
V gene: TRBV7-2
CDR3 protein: CASSLSLAGTGELFF
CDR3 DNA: TGTGCCAGCAGCTTATCTCTAGCGGGCACCGGGGAGCTGTTTTTT

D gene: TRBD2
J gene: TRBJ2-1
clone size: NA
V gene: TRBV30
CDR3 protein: CASNPGLAGGEQFF
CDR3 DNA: TGTGCCTCCAACCCCGGACTAGCGGGGGGTGAGCAGTTCTTC

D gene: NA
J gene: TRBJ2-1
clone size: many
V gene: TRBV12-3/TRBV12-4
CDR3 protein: CASSLGSGGVFNEQFF
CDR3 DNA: TGTGCCAGCAGTTTAGGGTCCGGGGGCGTCTTTAATGAGCAGTTCTTC

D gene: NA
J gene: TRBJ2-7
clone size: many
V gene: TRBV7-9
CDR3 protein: CASSFEGTRYEQYF
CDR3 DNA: TGTGCCAGCAGCTTCGAGGGAACCAGATACGAGCAGTACTTC

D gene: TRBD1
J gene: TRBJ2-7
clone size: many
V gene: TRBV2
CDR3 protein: CASRLQGSHEQYF
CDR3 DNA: TGTGCCAGCAGACTACAGGGGTCTCACGAGCAGTACTTC

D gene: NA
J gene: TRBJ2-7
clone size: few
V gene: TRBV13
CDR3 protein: CASSPGEGHYHEQYF
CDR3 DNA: TGTGCCAGCAGCCCCGGAGAGGGTCACTATCACGAGCAGTACTTC

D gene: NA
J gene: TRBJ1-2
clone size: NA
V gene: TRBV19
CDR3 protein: CASRTGTHGYTF
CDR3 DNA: TGTGCCAGTAGAACAGGGACCCATGGCTACACCTTC

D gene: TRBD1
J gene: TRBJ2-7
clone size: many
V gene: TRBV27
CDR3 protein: CASSLLDRGYEQYF
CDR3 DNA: TGTGCCAGCAGTCTCTTGGACAGGGGGTACGAGCAGTACTTC

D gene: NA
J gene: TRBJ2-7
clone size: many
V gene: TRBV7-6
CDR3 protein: CASSLSQGVAGKSYEQYF
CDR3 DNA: TGTGCCAGCAGCTTATCCCAGGGGGTAGCGGGGAAATCCTACGAGCAGTACTTC

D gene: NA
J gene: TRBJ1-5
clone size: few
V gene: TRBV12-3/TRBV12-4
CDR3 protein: CASSPRDISNQPQHF
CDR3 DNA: TGTGCCAGCAGTCCCCGGGACATCTCCAATCAGCCCCAGCATTTT

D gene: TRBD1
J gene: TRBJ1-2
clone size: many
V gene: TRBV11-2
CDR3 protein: CASSPPTGWDGYTF
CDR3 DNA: TGTGCCAGCAGCCCACCGACAGGGTGGGATGGCTACACCTTC

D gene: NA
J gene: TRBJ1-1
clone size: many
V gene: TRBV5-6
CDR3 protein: CASSFLSDTEAFF
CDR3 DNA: TGTGCCAGCAGCTTTCTATCTGACACTGAAGCTTTCTTT

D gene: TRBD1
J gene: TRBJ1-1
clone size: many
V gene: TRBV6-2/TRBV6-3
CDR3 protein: CASTGTGGANTEAFF
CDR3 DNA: TGTGCCAGCACCGGGACAGGGGGAGCGAACACTGAAGCTTTCTTT

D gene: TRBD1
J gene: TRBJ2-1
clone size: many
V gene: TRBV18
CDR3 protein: CASSPPTRDRAYNEQFF
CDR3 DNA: TGTGCCAGCTCACCACCAACTCGGGACAGGGCCTACAATGAGCAGTTCTTC

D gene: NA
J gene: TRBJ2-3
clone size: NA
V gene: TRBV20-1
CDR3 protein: CSARESKESTDTQYF
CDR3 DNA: TGCAGTGCTAGAGAGAGTAAAGAATCCACAGATACGCAGTATTTT

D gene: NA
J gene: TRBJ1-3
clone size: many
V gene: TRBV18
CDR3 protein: CASSPTASSGNTIYF
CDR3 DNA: TGTGCCAGCTCACCAACGGCTTCCTCTGGAAACACCATATATTTT

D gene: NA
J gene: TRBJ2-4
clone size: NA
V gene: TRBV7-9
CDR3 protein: CASSGGQRDIQYF
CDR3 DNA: TGTGCCAGCAGCGGGGGACAGCGGGACATTCAGTACTTC

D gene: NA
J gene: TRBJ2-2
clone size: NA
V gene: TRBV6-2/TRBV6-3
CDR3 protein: CASKPGPGAPGELFF
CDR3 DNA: TGTGCCAGCAAACCGGGCCCAGGGGCTCCCGGGGAGCTGTTTTTT

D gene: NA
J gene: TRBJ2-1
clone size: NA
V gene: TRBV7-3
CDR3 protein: CATARGSNNEQFF
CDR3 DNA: TGTGCCACAGCGAGGGGCTCAAACAATGAGCAGTTCTTC

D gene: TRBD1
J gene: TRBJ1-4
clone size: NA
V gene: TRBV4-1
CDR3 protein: CASSRTGGSEKLFF
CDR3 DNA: TGCGCCAGCAGCAGGACAGGGGGCAGTGAAAAACTGTTTTTT

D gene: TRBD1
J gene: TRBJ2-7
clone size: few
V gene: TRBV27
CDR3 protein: CASSPQGWKGYEQYF
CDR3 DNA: TGTGCCAGCAGTCCACAGGGGTGGAAGGGCTACGAGCAGTACTTC

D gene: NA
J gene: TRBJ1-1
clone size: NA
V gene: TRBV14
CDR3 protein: CASSLELSVHTEAFF
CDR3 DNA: TGTGCCAGCAGCCTCGAGTTATCCGTCCACACTGAAGCTTTCTTT

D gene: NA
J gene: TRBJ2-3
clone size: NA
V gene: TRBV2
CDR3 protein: CASSRRDGRTDTQYF
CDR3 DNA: TGTGCCAGCAGCCGCAGGGACGGGCGCACAGATACGCAGTATTTT

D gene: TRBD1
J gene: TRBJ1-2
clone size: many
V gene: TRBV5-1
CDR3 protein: CASSADRAINYGYTF
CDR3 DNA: TGCGCCAGCAGCGCTGACAGGGCTATCAACTATGGCTACACCTTC

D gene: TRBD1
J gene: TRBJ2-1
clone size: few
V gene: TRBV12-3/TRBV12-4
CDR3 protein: CASSLAGDSASLEEFF
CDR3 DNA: TGTGCCAGCAGCCTAGCCGGGGACAGCGCCTCTCTTGAGGAGTTCTTC

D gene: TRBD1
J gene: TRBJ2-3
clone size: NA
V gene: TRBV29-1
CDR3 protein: CSVEGVGQGWGTDTQYF
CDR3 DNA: TGCAGCGTTGAAGGTGTCGGACAGGGTTGGGGCACAGATACGCAGTATTTT